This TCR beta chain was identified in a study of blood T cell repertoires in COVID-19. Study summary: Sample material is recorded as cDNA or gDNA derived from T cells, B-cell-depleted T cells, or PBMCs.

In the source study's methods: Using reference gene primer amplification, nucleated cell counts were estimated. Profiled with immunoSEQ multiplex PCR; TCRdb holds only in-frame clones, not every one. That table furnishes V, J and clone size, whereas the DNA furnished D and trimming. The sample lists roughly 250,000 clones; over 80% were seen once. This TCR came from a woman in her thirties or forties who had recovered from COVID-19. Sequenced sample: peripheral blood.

For the CDR3, the DNA is TGTGCCAGCAGGGACCAGGGAGGGTCCTACAATGAGCAGTTCTTC. Amino acids: CASRDQGGSYNEQFF. This chain connects TRBV3-1 (or the pseudogene TRBV3-2) to TRBJ2-1; 7 bases match TRBD2. The V segment lost 6 bases and the J segment 1 base; nucleotides outside the gene matches: 6. This CDR3 spans 15 amino acids. CDR1 LGHDT and CDR2 YNNKEL come from the germline V gene (reference sequence).